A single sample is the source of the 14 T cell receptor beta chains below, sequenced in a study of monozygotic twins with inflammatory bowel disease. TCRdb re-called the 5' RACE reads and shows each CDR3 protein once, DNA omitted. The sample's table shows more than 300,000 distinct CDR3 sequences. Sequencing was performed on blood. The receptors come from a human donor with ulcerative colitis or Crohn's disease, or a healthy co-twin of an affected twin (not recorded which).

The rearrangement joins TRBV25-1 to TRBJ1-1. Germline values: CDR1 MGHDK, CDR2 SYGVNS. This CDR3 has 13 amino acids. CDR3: CASSADPNTEAFF.

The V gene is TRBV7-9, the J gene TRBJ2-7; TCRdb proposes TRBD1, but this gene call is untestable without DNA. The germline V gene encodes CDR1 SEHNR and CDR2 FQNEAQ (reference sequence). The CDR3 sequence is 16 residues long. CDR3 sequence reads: CASSLTGGQGLYEQYF.

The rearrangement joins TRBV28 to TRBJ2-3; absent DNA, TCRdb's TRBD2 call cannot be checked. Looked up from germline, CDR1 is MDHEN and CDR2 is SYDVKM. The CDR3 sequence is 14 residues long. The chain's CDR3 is CASSSTTRGDTQYF.

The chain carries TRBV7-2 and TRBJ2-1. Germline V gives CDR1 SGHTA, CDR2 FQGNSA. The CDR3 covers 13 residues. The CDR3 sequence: CASSLATPLEQFF.

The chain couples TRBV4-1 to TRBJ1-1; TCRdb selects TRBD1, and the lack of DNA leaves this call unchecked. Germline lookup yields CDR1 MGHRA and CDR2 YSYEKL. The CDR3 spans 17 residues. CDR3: CASSRGTGGDMNTEAFF.

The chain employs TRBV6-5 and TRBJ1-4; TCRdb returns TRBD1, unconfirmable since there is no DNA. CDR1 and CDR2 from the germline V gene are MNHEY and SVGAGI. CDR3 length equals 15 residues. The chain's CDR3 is CASSYEAPGTEKLFF.

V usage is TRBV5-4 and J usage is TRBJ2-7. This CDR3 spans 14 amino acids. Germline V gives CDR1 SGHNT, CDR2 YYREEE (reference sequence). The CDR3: CASSSTGAIYEQYF.

The CDR3 sequence: CASSQTTSGGEIMTGELFF. The chain is built from TRBV4-2 and TRBJ2-2; TCRdb indicates TRBD2, and absent DNA this call remains unverified. CDR3 size: 19 residues. In germline, CDR1 is LGHNA, CDR2 YNFKEQ.

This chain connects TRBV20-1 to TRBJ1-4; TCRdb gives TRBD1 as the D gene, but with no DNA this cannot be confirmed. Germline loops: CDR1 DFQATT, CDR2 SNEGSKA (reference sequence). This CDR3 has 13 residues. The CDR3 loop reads CSASIRPGEKLFF.

The CDR3 reads CSVETSANEQFF. The chain joins TRBV29-1 to TRBJ2-1; TCRdb names TRBD2, which stays unverified in the absence of DNA. The germline V gene encodes CDR1 SQVTM and CDR2 ANQGSEA. The CDR3 has 12 amino acids.

CDR3 loop: CASSPRNADYNEQFF. The genes are TRBV18 and TRBJ2-1. This CDR3 contains 15 residues. Looked up from germline, CDR1 is KGHSH and CDR2 is LQKENI. Full variable domain (remainder filled in from reference TRBV18 and TRBJ2-1): NAGVMQNPRHLVRRRGQEARLRCSPMKGHSHVYWYRQLPEEGLKFMVYLQKENIIDESGMPKERFSAEFPKEGPSILRIQQVVRGDSAAYFCASSPRNADYNEQFFGPGTRLTVL.

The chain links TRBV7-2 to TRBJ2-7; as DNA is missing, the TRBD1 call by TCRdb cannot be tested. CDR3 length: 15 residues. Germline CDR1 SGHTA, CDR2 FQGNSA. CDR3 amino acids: CASSLGPAVNYEQYF.

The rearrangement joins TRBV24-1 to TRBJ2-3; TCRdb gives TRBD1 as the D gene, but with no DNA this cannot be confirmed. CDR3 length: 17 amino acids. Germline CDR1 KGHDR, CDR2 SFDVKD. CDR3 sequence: CATSDPAGREITDTQYF.

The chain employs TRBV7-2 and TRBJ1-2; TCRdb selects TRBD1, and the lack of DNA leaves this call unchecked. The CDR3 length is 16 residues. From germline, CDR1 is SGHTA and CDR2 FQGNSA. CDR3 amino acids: CASSPRSGQGINGYTF.